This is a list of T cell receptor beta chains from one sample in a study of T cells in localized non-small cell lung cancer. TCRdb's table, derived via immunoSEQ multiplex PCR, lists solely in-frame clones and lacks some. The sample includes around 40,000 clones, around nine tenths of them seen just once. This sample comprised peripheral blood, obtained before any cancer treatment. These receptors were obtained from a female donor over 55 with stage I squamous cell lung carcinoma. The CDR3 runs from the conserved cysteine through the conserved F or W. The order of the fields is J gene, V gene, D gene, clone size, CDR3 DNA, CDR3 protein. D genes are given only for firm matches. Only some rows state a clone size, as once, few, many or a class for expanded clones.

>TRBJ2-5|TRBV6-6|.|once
TGTGCCAGCAGTTCCTACCAAGAGACCCAGTACTTC
CASSSYQETQYF
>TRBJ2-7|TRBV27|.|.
TGTGCCAGCAGGCTACAGGGATCAGGCGAGCAGTACTTC
CASRLQGSGEQYF
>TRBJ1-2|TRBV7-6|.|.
TGTGCCAGCAGCGGACGCGGTAAAGGGACGGGCTATGGCTACACCTTC
CASSGRGKGTGYGYTF
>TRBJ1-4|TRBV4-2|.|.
TGTGCCAGCAGCCAAGTGGGGGGCAATGAAAAACTGTTTTTT
CASSQVGGNEKLFF
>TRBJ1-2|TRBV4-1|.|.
TGCGCCAGCAGCCAAGACCCTACAGGATATGGCTACACCTTC
CASSQDPTGYGYTF
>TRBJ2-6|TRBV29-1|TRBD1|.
TGCAGCGTTCCGGACAGGGCCTACTCTGGGGCCAACGTCCTGACTTTC
CSVPDRAYSGANVLTF
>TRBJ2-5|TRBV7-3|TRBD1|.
TGTGCCAGCAGTCCCTCGGGACAGGGGCGGGAGACCCAGTACTTC
CASSPSGQGRETQYF
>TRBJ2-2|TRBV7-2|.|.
TGTGCCAGCAGCACACAAACGGGGGGCGCGCTGTTTTTT
CASSTQTGGALFF
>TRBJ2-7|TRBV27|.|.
TGTGCCAGCAGTTCCCCCGGCTACGAGCAGTACTTC
CASSSPGYEQYF
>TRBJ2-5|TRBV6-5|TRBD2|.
TGTGCCAGCAGTTACGCCCTAGCGGGAGGGTCAGAGACCCAGTACTTC
CASSYALAGGSETQYF
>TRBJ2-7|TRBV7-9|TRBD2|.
TGTGCCAGCAGTCCAAACCCAGGGACTACTACCTACGAGCAGTACTTC
CASSPNPGTTTYEQYF
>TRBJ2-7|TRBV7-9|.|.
TGTGCCAGCAATCGACTCCCTTTCTACGAGCAGTACTTC
CASNRLPFYEQYF
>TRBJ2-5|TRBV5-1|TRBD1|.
TGCGCCAGCAGCCTGGGGACAGAAGAGACCCAGTACTTC
CASSLGTEETQYF
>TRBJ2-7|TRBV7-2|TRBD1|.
TGTGCCAGCAGCATAAGGACAGGGGACGAGCAGTACTTC
CASSIRTGDEQYF
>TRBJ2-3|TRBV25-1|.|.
TGTGCCAGCAGTAGATGGGATTCTAGCACAGATACGCAGTATTTT
CASSRWDSSTDTQYF
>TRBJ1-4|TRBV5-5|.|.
TGTGCCAGCAGCTTGACAGGGTCGGTTGAAAAACTGTTTTTT
CASSLTGSVEKLFF
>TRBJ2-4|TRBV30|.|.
TGTGCCGGCACCCAGGGTTCGGGAAACATTCAGTACTTC
CAGTQGSGNIQYF
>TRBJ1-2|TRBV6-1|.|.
TGTGCCAGCAGTGCAGGGGATTACGGCTACACCTTC
CASSAGDYGYTF
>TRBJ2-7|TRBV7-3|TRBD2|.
TGTGCCAGCAGCTTAACTAGCGGGGCGCGCGAGCAGTACTTC
CASSLTSGAREQYF
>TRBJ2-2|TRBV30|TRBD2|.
TGTGCCTGGAGTCGGGGGGCCGGGGAGCTGTTTTTT
CAWSRGAGELFF
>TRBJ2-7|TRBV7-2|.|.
TGTGCCAGCAGCTTAGGTGGGCTCGGGAGCTCCTACGAGCAGTACTTC
CASSLGGLGSSYEQYF
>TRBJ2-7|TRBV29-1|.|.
TGCAGCGTCGCTCTGGAATTCAACGAGCAGTACTTC
CSVALEFNEQYF
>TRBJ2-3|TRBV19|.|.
TGTGCCAGTAGTATCGGTCAGGCCCGGGATACGCAGTATTTT
CASSIGQARDTQYF
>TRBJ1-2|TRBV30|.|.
TGTGCCTGGAGAGACAGAAACAGGGCCTCGGGCTATGGCTACACCTTC
CAWRDRNRASGYGYTF
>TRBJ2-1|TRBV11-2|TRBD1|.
TGTGCCAGCAGCGCTGGGACAGGGGGCGTTTCTGAGCAGTTCTTC
CASSAGTGGVSEQFF
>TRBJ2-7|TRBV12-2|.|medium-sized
TGTGCAAGTCGCTCCCTCCGACTAGCGGGCTACGAGCAGTACTTC
CASRSLRLAGYEQYF
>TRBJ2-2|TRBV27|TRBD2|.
TGTGCCAGCGGACTAACCGGGACTAGCGGGAGTGGGGAGCTGTTTTTT
CASGLTGTSGSGELFF
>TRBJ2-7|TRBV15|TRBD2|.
TGTGCCACCAGCAGGGGACTAGCATCTACCTACGAGCAGTACTTC
CATSRGLASTYEQYF
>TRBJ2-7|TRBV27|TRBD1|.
TGTGCCAGCGGGAAATGGCAGGGGGACGGCGAGCAGTACTTC
CASGKWQGDGEQYF
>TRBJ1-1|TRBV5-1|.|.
TGCGCCAGCAGCTTGGTCGGGGAAATGAACACTGAAGCTTTCTTT
CASSLVGEMNTEAFF
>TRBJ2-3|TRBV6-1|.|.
TGTGCCAGCAGTGAAGCGGGAGGAGGGGATACGCAGTATTTT
CASSEAGGGDTQYF
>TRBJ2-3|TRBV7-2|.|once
TGTGCCAGCAGCTTAGAGAGGAACCGGGATACGCAGTATTTT
CASSLERNRDTQYF
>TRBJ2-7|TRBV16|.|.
TGTGCCAGCAGCCAGGTCAGGGAGCCCCCCTACGAGCAGTACTTC
CASSQVREPPYEQYF
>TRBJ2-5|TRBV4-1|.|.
TGCGCCAGCAGCCAACATGGGACGGCCCAAGAGACCCAGTACTTC
CASSQHGTAQETQYF
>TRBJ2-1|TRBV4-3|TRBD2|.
TGCGCCAGCAGCCAAGTATCGGGACTAGGTGGCTACAATGAGCAGTTCTTC
CASSQVSGLGGYNEQFF
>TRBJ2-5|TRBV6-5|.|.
TGTGCCAGCAGCCCTCCCACTGGAACCCAGTACTTC
CASSPPTGTQYF
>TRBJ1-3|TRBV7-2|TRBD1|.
TGTGCCAGCAGCAAGACAGGGAAAACTGGAAACACCATATATTTT
CASSKTGKTGNTIYF
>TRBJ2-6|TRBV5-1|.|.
TGCGCCAGCAGCCGGTTTTCTGGGGCCAACGTCCTGACTTTC
CASSRFSGANVLTF
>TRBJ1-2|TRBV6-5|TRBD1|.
TGTGCCAGCATAAAACCGGGACAGGGGGGCTACACCTTC
CASIKPGQGGYTF
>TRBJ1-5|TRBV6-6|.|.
TGTGCCAGCAGTTACTCGACGGGTGGAAGCAATCAGCCCCAGCATTTT
CASSYSTGGSNQPQHF
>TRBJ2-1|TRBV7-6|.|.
TGTGCCAGCAGCACCCGTCCAGCTGAGCAGTTCTTC
CASSTRPAEQFF
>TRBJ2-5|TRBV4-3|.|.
TGCGCCAGCAGCCACAACCTGCAAGAGACCCAGTACTTC
CASSHNLQETQYF
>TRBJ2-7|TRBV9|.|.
TGTGCCAGCAGCGTAGGGGCGGAGGTCAGCTCCTACGAGCAGTACTTC
CASSVGAEVSSYEQYF
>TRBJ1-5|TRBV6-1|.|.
TGTGCCAGCAGTGAATTGGCAGCTTATAGCAATCAGCCCCAGCATTTT
CASSELAAYSNQPQHF
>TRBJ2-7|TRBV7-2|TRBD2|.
TGTGCCAGCAGCTTAGACCTAGCGGGAGGTTACTCCTACGAGCAGTACTTC
CASSLDLAGGYSYEQYF
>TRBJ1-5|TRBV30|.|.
TGTGCCTGGAGTCCGGGCAGTAATCAGCCCCAGCATTTT
CAWSPGSNQPQHF
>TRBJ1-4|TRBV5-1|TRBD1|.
TGCGCCAGCAGCCGTGACAGGGCGAATGAAAAACTGTTTTTT
CASSRDRANEKLFF
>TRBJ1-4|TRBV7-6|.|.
TGTGCCAGCAGGCGAGGGTCAACTAATGAAAAACTGTTTTTT
CASRRGSTNEKLFF
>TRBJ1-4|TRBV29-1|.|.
TGCAGCGTTGGAAATTTAAGGGGCAATGAAAAACTGTTTTTT
CSVGNLRGNEKLFF
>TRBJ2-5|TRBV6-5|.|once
TGTGCCAGCAGCCGGACCCAGGACTCGGGGGAGACCCAGTACTTC
CASSRTQDSGETQYF
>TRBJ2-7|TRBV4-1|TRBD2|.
TGCGCCAGCAGCCACGGCGGGGGCTACGAGCAGTACTTC
CASSHGGGYEQYF
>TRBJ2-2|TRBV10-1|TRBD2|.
TGCGCCAGCAGGAGTAGCGGGACCGGGGAGCTGTTTTTT
CASRSSGTGELFF
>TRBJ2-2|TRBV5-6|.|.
TGTGCCAGCAGCCGGATGGGCGGAAAGGACGGGGAGCTGTTTTTT
CASSRMGGKDGELFF
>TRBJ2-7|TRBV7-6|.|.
TGTGCCAGCAGCCAGTCAGGGTACGAGCAGTACTTC
CASSQSGYEQYF
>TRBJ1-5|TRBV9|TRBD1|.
TGTGCCAGCAGTAAGACAGGGGATGGCAATCAGCCCCAGCATTTT
CASSKTGDGNQPQHF
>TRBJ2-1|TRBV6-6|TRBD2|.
TGTGCCAGCAGTTTGGGCGGGAGCAGGAACAATGAGCAGTTCTTC
CASSLGGSRNNEQFF
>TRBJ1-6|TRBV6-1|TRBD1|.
TGTGCCAGCAGTGAGCGCAGGGGGAATTCACCCCTCCACTTT
CASSERRGNSPLHF